This T cell receptor (beta chain) was documented in a study of blood T cells in healthy people across ages. It was with a sample-barcoded 5' primer and a J-beta primer mix that a second PCR of roughly 6 to 12 cycles was run. In TCRdb, the 5' RACE reads were re-called with MiXCR into one record per CDR3 protein. The sample shows approximately 850,000 distinct CDR3 sequences, around 42% of them seen only once. The CDR3 spans 17 residues. Germline loops: CDR1 MNHNS, CDR2 SASEGT. Germline trimming cut 0 bases from V and 1 base from J; bases unmatched to any gene: 5. The TCR sequence derives from a man in his sixties in good health. The sample taken for sequencing was blood. V usage is TRBV6-1 and J usage is TRBJ2-5; 10 bases fit TRBD2. This chain's CDR3 is CASSEASWTSGQETQYF. CDR3 coding DNA: TGTGCCAGCAGTGAAGCTTCATGGACTAGCGGCCAAGAGACCCAGTACTTC.